This T cell receptor (beta chain) was observed in a study of read filtering for tumor transcriptome and immune sequencing. Study context: RNA-seq yielded only 85 to 1273 TCR reads, IR-seq about 4 to 10.27 million.

This library used roughly 430 ng RNA and molecular barcoded adaptors spanning alpha/delta and beta/gamma chains. Using its own MiXCR run on the reads, TCRdb lists one record per CDR3 protein. The sample carries more than 45,000 distinct CDR3 sequences, approximately 13% recorded once. V was shortened by 7 bases and J by 1 base, with 16 bases between the two germline ends. Germline CDR1 is KGHDR and CDR2 is SFDVKD. The CDR3 sequence is 16 residues long. The receptor was isolated from a donor at least 40 years old with multiple myeloma. Sequences were obtained from a population of CD138-negative cells sorted from bone marrow. The chain employs TRBV24-1 and TRBJ1-5; tentatively, D is TRBD1 (5 bases). This CDR3 reads CATRTTGTASNQPQHF. Here the CDR3 DNA reads TGTGCCACCAGAACGACCGGGACGGCCAGCAATCAGCCCCAGCATTTT.